The TCR beta chain described here comes from a study of response to subunit inactivated influenza vaccine. Study-level points and caveats: Seasonal influenza vaccination, on each occasion, was suggested by the authors to recruit few new T cells.

TCRdb re-called the RT-PCR reads through MiXCR, storing one row per CDR3 protein. The data show 800,000 or so distinct CDR3 sequences, around 20% seen once. About this clonotype itself: Antigen: not known.

The CDR3 contains 11 residues. V was trimmed by 6 bases and J by 6 bases, leaving 11 bases between them. Per germline, CDR1 SQVTM and CDR2 ANQGSEA. The TCR sequence derives from a man aged 50-60 years who received an inactivated influenza vaccine. The genes are TRBV29-1 and TRBJ1-2; TRBD1 is a possible D gene (5 bases). Source: PBMCs from blood, taken 4 to 6 days after vaccination. The CDR3 is CSVGGLDGYTF. The CDR3 nucleotides read TGCAGCGTCGGGGGTTTAGATGGCTACACCTTC.